One and the same sample provided the 17 T cell receptor beta chains below, sequenced in a study of blood T cell repertoires in COVID-19. Generated by immunoSEQ multiplex PCR, the TCRdb table keeps only in-frame clones and is missing some. The profile shows some 200,000 clones, about four fifths of them singletons. Specimen: peripheral blood. Receptors were obtained from a woman between 55 and 75 years old with acute or convalescent COVID-19.

The gene calls are TRBV19 and TRBJ1-1; TRBD1 agrees at 8 bases. V lost 6 bases to trimming and J lost 4 bases; unmatched junction nucleotides: 4. This CDR3 contains 13 residues. Germline-derived CDR1 and CDR2 are LNHDA and SQIVND (reference sequence). CDR3 sequence reads: CASRQGGGTEAFF. The CDR3 nucleotides are TGTGCCAGTAGACAGGGGGGAGGCACTGAAGCTTTCTTT. Full variable domain (rest looked up from reference TRBV19 and TRBJ1-1): DGGITQSPKYLFRKEGQNVTLSCEQNLNHDAMYWYRQDPGQGLRLIYYSQIVNDFQKGDIAEGYSVSREKKESFPLTVTSAQKNPTAFYLCASRQGGGTEAFFGQGTRLTVV.

The V and J genes are TRBV7-3 and TRBJ2-6; D not certain. The V end lost 3 bases, the J end lost 0 bases, and 6 bases lay between the germline ends. This CDR3 spans 15 amino acids. Germline V gives CDR1 SGHTA, CDR2 FQGTGA. The CDR3 region has the DNA TGTGCCAGCAGCTTTGGCTTCTCTGGGGCCAACGTCCTGACTTTC. Translation gives CASSFGFSGANVLTF.

In DNA form, the CDR3 reads TGTGCCAGCAGTTTAGACAGGTACAATCAGCCCCAGCATTTT. Its translation is CASSLDRYNQPQHF. The V call is TRBV28, the J call TRBJ1-5; D possibly corresponds to TRBD1 (6 bases). Germline lookup yields CDR1 MDHEN and CDR2 SYDVKM. CDR3 length equals 14 residues. The V end lost 2 bases, the J end lost 3 bases, and 8 bases lay between the germline ends. Combining the CDR3 with reference TRBV28 and TRBJ1-5 gives the whole variable domain DVKVTQSSRYLVKRTGEKVFLECVQDMDHENMFWYRQDPGLGLRLIYFSYDVKMKEKGDIPEGYSVSREKKERFSLILESASTNQTSMYLCASSLDRYNQPQHFGDGTRLSIL.

This clone showed up just once. V gene TRBV2 combines with J gene TRBJ1-3; 8 positions agree with TRBD1. Germline CDR1 reads SNHLY; CDR2 reads FYNNEI. V shed 3 bases and J 6 bases; nucleotides not matched to a gene: 4. The CDR3 is made up of 14 amino acids. This chain's CDR3 is CASSDGQGVNTIYF. CDR3 DNA sequence: TGTGCCAGCAGTGATGGACAGGGCGTAAACACCATATATTTT.

This clone was seen a handful of times. Other DNA sequences in this sample translate to the same CDR3. The V gene is TRBV19, the J gene TRBJ1-1, with D unclear. This CDR3 is 13 amino acids long. V was shortened by 4 bases and J by 5 bases, with 11 bases between the two germline ends. Germline values: CDR1 LNHDA, CDR2 SQIVND (reference sequence). CDR3 sequence: CASSTGRGTEAFF. The CDR3 nucleotides read TGTGCCAGTAGTACGGGCCGGGGAACTGAAGCTTTCTTT.

The V and J genes are TRBV3-1 (or the pseudogene TRBV3-2) and TRBJ2-3; TRBD2 aligns across 10 bases. The CDR3 covers 16 residues. After removal of 1 base from V and 4 bases from J, the junction contained 5 bases not matched to a gene. The germline V gene has CDR1 LGHDT and CDR2 YNNKEL (reference sequence). CDR3 residues: CASSQATSGFSDTQYF. CDR3 DNA: TGTGCCAGCAGCCAAGCGACTAGCGGGTTTTCAGATACGCAGTATTTT.

This clone was picked up a small number of times. The gene calls are TRBV5-6 and TRBJ2-7; weak D call: TRBD1 (7 bases). The germline V gene encodes CDR1 SGHDT and CDR2 YYEEEE. Trimming stripped 4 bases from V and 7 bases from J, with 12 bases between. There are 12 residues in the CDR3. The CDR3 DNA follows: TGTGCCAGCAGCCCACAGGGGAGGGAGCAGTACTTC. It translates to CASSPQGREQYF.

V gene TRBV9 combines with J gene TRBJ2-2; D unresolved. The CDR3 loop spans 15 amino acids. Per germline, CDR1 SGDLS and CDR2 YYNGEE. V was clipped by 3 bases and J by 0 bases, with 9 bases between them. The CDR3 loop reads CASSAPSTNTGELFF. The CDR3 bases are TGTGCCAGCAGCGCCCCGAGTACGAACACCGGGGAGCTGTTTTTT.

The rearrangement joins TRBV6-5 to TRBJ2-7; TRBD1 might be the D (5 bases). Between the trimmed V and J ends, which lost 8 bases and 0 bases, there was a span of 11 bases. CDR3 length: 13 residues. Germline V lookup: CDR1 MNHEY, CDR2 SVGAGI. The CDR3 loop is CASYPGYSYEQYF. CDR3 coding DNA: TGTGCCAGCTATCCAGGGTACTCCTACGAGCAGTACTTC.

V gene TRBV7-8 combines with J gene TRBJ2-5, with TRBD2 identical over 9 bases. Unmatched junction bases numbered 6, after V lost 4 bases and J lost 0 bases. The CDR3 is made up of 16 amino acids. In germline, CDR1 is SGHVS, CDR2 FQNEAQ. The DNA of the CDR3 is TGTGCCAGCAGCTCAGGTAGCGGGGGACACCAAGAGACCCAGTACTTC. Its protein is CASSSGSGGHQETQYF.

The rearrangement joins TRBV7-3 to TRBJ2-5, with D possibly being TRBD2 (5 bases). The CDR3 runs 12 residues. The V gene lost 3 bases and the J gene lost 10 bases, with 12 bases spanning the gap. Germline lookup yields CDR1 SGHTA and CDR2 FQGTGA. CDR3 region: CASSFGGGVQYF. Here the CDR3 DNA reads TGTGCCAGCAGCTTTGGAGGAGGCGTCCAGTACTTC.

The chain carries TRBV19 and TRBJ1-2; D is uncertain. In germline, CDR1 is LNHDA, CDR2 SQIVND (reference sequence). This CDR3 comprises 15 residues. V was clipped by 1 base and J by 6 bases, with 15 bases between them. The DNA for the CDR3 is TGTGCCAGTAGTATAGGACGGAGCTCTCAGAATGGCTACACCTTC. Residues: CASSIGRSSQNGYTF.

This clone was observed a few times. This sequence joins TRBV5-8 and TRBJ1-5; D may be TRBD1 (5 bases). The CDR3 loop spans 15 amino acids. V shed 5 bases and J shed 3 bases, with 15 bases lying between them. Germline CDR1 SGHTS, CDR2 YDEGEE. The CDR3 protein is CASRSRGGLNQPQHF. In nucleotides, the CDR3 is TGTGCCAGCAGATCGCGGGGGGGTCTCAATCAGCCCCAGCATTTT.

The V call is TRBV29-1, the J call TRBJ2-3, with TRBD1 matching over 7 bases. CDR3 size: 18 residues. V lost 0 bases to trimming and J lost 3 bases; unmatched junction nucleotides: 15. Germline assignment: CDR1 SQVTM and CDR2 ANQGSEA. CDR3 amino acids: CSVEDRNFGRGSTDTQYF. In DNA form, the CDR3 reads TGCAGCGTTGAAGATCGGAATTTTGGCAGGGGGTCTACAGATACGCAGTATTTT.

This chain links TRBV27 with TRBJ1-5; D remains unclear. This CDR3 has 14 residues. CDR1 is MNHEY, CDR2 SMNVEV, per germline (reference sequence). Trimming cost V 4 bases and J 4 bases, with 11 bases left between them. The CDR3 nucleotides are TGTGCCAGCAGTTCTCAGACAAGAAATCAGCCCCAGCATTTT. This translates into CASSSQTRNQPQHF.

The V and J genes are TRBV11-2 and TRBJ2-7; 7 bases match TRBD1. V trimming: 1 base; J trimming: 6 bases; junction bases outside the gene matches: 6. This CDR3 has 14 amino acids. The germline CDR1 and CDR2 sequences are SGHAT and FQNNGV. This CDR3 reads CASSLGSQGTEQYF. The CDR3 region has the DNA TGTGCCAGCAGCTTAGGTTCACAGGGGACCGAGCAGTACTTC.

This chain links TRBV28 with TRBJ2-7, with D unclear. This CDR3 has 14 residues. CDR1 MDHEN and CDR2 SYDVKM come from the germline V gene. V was trimmed by 3 bases and J by 7 bases, leaving 16 bases between them. Here the CDR3 reads CASSFIWASREQYF. The CDR3 nucleotides are TGTGCCAGCAGTTTTATTTGGGCAAGCAGAGAGCAGTACTTC.